The entry that follows covers one TCR beta chain sequence. Its antigen is unidentified. These data originate in a study of brain T cells in children with intractable seizures. Overall study results and limits: Pre- and post-surgery blood differed in depth, so pre-surgery absences may be undersampling.

The sequenced cases were selected for having the highest brain T cell transcript signatures. Before surgery, patients took at least one anti-epileptic drug. Method: immunoSEQ multiplex PCR; TCRdb's copy keeps in-frame clones and lacks some. Seen here are about 120,000 clones, 85% to 95% observed once, and the top ten hold under 4.5%. This TCR derives from a boy under three years old with hemimegalencephaly and intractable seizures. The starting material was peripheral blood, obtained at surgery.

The CDR3 region has the DNA TGTGCCATCAGCGATGCAGGGGTCTCCTACGAGCAGTACTTC. Amino acid sequence: CAISDAGVSYEQYF. The chain joins TRBV10-3 to TRBJ2-7; tentatively, D is TRBD1 (6 bases). There are 14 residues in the CDR3. Germline lookup yields CDR1 ENHRY and CDR2 SYGVKD. Trimming took 6 bases from V and 0 from J, leaving 12 bases between them.